The 17 T cell receptor beta chains below come from one sample, sequenced in a study of vaccination and CD4 T cells after COVID-19. Stated treatment: approximately 10-day PBMC culture with coronavirus spike peptide pools or control peptides (ViraFEST assay). Cultured CD4+ T cell DNA was sequenced using the Oncomine TCR Beta short-read assay. TCRdb passed the PCR reads through MiXCR, listing each CDR3 protein once. The profile shows 11,000 to 15,000 distinct CDR3 sequences, roughly 44% of them singletons. No cognate antigen is known for these TCRs. The sequenced sample consisted of CD4+ T cells from blood, cultured in vitro. These receptors were obtained from a human donor who had recovered from COVID-19.

The chain joins TRBV25-1 to TRBJ2-1; D is possibly TRBD2 (7 bases). Trimming removed 5 bases from V and 9 bases from J, with 17 bases in between. The CDR3 has 14 amino acids. Germline loops: CDR1 MGHDK, CDR2 SYGVNS. CDR3 amino acids: CASSRGGAEGEQFF. CDR3 DNA sequence: TGTGCCAGCAGTCGAGGGGGGGCGGAGGGTGAGCAGTTCTTC.

J is TRBJ2-3 and V is TRBV20-1; D unclear. Deletions cut 0 bases from V and 1 base from J, with 8 bases between. Per germline, CDR1 DFQATT and CDR2 SNEGSKA (reference sequence). The CDR3 length is 14 residues. This CDR3 is CSARDPVGTDTQYF. Here the CDR3 DNA reads TGCAGTGCTAGAGATCCCGTGGGCACAGATACGCAGTATTTT.

The rearrangement uses TRBV11-3 and TRBJ1-4; perhaps TRBD1 as D (6 bases). V dropped 5 bases and J dropped 7 bases, with 14 bases sitting between them. The CDR3 consists of 14 residues. CDR1 and CDR2 from the germline V gene are SGHNT and YENEEA. The DNA for the CDR3 is TGTGCCAGCAGCCTACAGGGTATGACTGAAAAACTGTTTTTT. Residues: CASSLQGMTEKLFF. Full variable domain (rest looked up from reference TRBV11-3 and TRBJ1-4): EAGVVQSPRYKIIEKKQPVAFWCNPISGHNTLYWYLQNLGQGPELLIRYENEEAVDDSQLPKDRFSAERLKGVDSTLKIQPAELGDSAVYLCASSLQGMTEKLFFGSGTQLSVL.

This chain links TRBV12-3 or TRBV12-4 with TRBJ1-6, with 7 nucleotides matching TRBD1. This CDR3 has 15 amino acids. The V segment lost 6 bases and the J segment 8 bases; nucleotides outside the gene matches: 10. The CDR3 sequence is CASSREGQLDSPLHF. In nucleotides, the CDR3 is TGTGCCAGCAGCCGCGAGGGACAGTTAGATTCACCCCTCCACTTT.

The V and J genes are TRBV20-1 and TRBJ1-5, with 8 bases identical to TRBD1. V was pared by 6 bases and J by 0 bases, with 10 bases of the junction left unmatched. Germline V gene sequence: CDR1 DFQATT, CDR2 SNEGSKA (reference sequence). The CDR3 has 16 amino acids. CDR3 residues: CSAVDRGRGSNQPQHF. CDR3 in DNA: TGCAGTGCCGTTGACAGGGGTCGGGGTAGCAATCAGCCCCAGCATTTT.

The sample holds a few counts of this clonotype. The V gene is TRBV14, the J gene TRBJ1-3; a possible D gene is TRBD1 (5 bases). This CDR3 region has 14 residues. Trimming stripped 1 base from V and 4 bases from J, with 8 bases between. Germline V gives CDR1 SGHDN, CDR2 FVKESK. The CDR3 is CASSQGAGGNTIYF. The CDR3 coding sequence is TGTGCCAGCAGCCAAGGTGCAGGGGGAAACACCATATATTTT.

The chain links TRBV4-1 to TRBJ2-2; 9 nucleotides agree with TRBD1. Unmatched junction bases numbered 6, after V lost 6 bases and J lost 1 base. The CDR3 length is 16 residues. CDR1 MGHRA and CDR2 YSYEKL come from the germline V gene. The CDR3 DNA reads TGCGCCAGCAGAAAGCCGGGACAGGGGAACACCGGGGAGCTGTTTTTT. Translating it yields CASRKPGQGNTGELFF.

This chain connects TRBV5-1 to TRBJ2-5, with D unresolved. V shed 0 bases and J shed 1 base, with 10 bases lying between them. CDR1 and CDR2 (germline): SGHRS, YFSETQ. There are 15 residues in the CDR3. The CDR3 nucleotides are TGCGCCAGCAGCTTGGGGTGGCGCCTCCAAGAGACCCAGTACTTC. It codes for CASSLGWRLQETQYF. The whole variable domain, remainder taken from reference TRBV5-1 and TRBJ2-5, is KAGVTQTPRYLIKTRGQQVTLSCSPISGHRSVSWYQQTPGQGLQFLFEYFSETQRNKGNFPGRFSGRQFSNSRSEMNVSTLELGDSALYLCASSLGWRLQETQYFGPGTRLLVL.

This clonotype was seen more than once but under ten times. The chain combines TRBV2 with TRBJ1-5; D call uncertain. Germline CDR1 SNHLY, CDR2 FYNNEI. V gave up 3 bases and J gave up 11 bases, with 11 bases separating them. The CDR3 has 12 amino acids. CDR3 nucleotide sequence: TGTGCCAGCAGTGATGAGGTGTCGGCCCAGCATTTT. Encoded protein: CASSDEVSAQHF.

V gene TRBV30 combines with J gene TRBJ2-5; D unresolved. Germline V gene lookup returns CDR1 GTSNPN and CDR2 SVGIG (reference sequence). V was cut by 1 base and J by 4 bases, with 4 bases left in between. The CDR3 is 11 residues long. CDR3: CAWSDLETQYF. The CDR3 bases are TGTGCCTGGAGTGATTTAGAGACCCAGTACTTC.

The chain recombines TRBV6-1 with TRBJ1-3, with 7 bases that match TRBD1. J gave up 0 bases and V 5 bases, and 7 bases lay outside the gene matches. Germline lookup yields CDR1 MNHNS and CDR2 SASEGT. The CDR3 is 16 residues long. The CDR3 region is CASSPTGPFSGNTIYF. As DNA, the CDR3 is TGTGCCAGCAGTCCGACAGGGCCGTTCTCTGGAAACACCATATATTTT.

This clonotype turned up a few times. The chain combines TRBV2 with TRBJ2-3; 9 nucleotides match TRBD2. Germline assignment: CDR1 SNHLY and CDR2 FYNNEI. The CDR3 runs 14 residues. Trimming removed 8 bases from V and 2 bases from J; junction bases left unmatched: 5. CDR3 amino acids: CASVAGANTDTQYF. Here the CDR3 DNA reads TGTGCCAGCGTAGCGGGGGCGAACACAGATACGCAGTATTTT.

This clonotype was counted only a few times. The gene calls are TRBV6-1 and TRBJ2-2; a possible D gene is TRBD2 (6 bases). CDR1 is MNHNS and CDR2 is SASEGT in the germline V gene. This CDR3 spans 15 amino acids. Trimming took 2 bases from V and 5 from J, leaving 12 bases between them. CDR3 bases: TGTGCCAGCAGTGAAATGGAGGGGAGGACCGGGGAGCTGTTTTTT. The encoded protein is CASSEMEGRTGELFF.

The genes are TRBV9 and TRBJ1-2; no firm D call. Trimming pared 4 bases from V and 4 bases from J, leaving 11 bases between. The CDR3 runs to 13 residues. Germline V gene sequence: CDR1 SGDLS, CDR2 YYNGEE. The CDR3 reads CASSIGRGYGYTF. The CDR3 coding sequence is TGTGCCAGCAGCATAGGACGGGGCTATGGCTACACCTTC. The whole variable domain, filled in from reference TRBV9 and TRBJ1-2, reads DSGVTQTPKHLITATGQRVTLRCSPRSGDLSVYWYQQSLDQGLQFLIQYYNGEERAKGNILERFSAQQFPDLHSELNLSSLELGDSALYFCASSIGRGYGYTFGSGTRLTVV.

The gene calls are TRBV11-3 and TRBJ2-7; D might be TRBD1 (5 bases). The CDR3 has 16 amino acids. The V gene's germline CDR1 is SGHNT and CDR2 YENEEA. Trimming stripped 0 bases from V and 1 base from J, with 13 bases between. CDR3 protein: CASSLDAGHLSYEQYF. As DNA, the CDR3 is TGTGCCAGCAGCTTAGATGCAGGACACCTATCCTACGAGCAGTACTTC.

This clonotype occurred a few times. The rearrangement joins TRBV5-1 to TRBJ1-5; D not resolved. The germline V gene has CDR1 SGHRS and CDR2 YFSETQ. V gave up 1 base and J gave up 5 bases, with 7 bases separating them. CDR3 size: 13 residues. The CDR3 DNA reads as TGCGCCAGCAGCTTGACCGGCGATCAGCCCCAGCATTTT. Translation gives CASSLTGDQPQHF. The variable domain in full, completed from reference TRBV5-1 and TRBJ1-5, reads KAGVTQTPRYLIKTRGQQVTLSCSPISGHRSVSWYQQTPGQGLQFLFEYFSETQRNKGNFPGRFSGRQFSNSRSEMNVSTLELGDSALYLCASSLTGDQPQHFGDGTRLSIL.

This clonotype has just a few counts. V and J are TRBV7-9 and TRBJ1-5; 8 bases fit TRBD1. The junction had 7 bases not matched to a gene; V was cut back by 2 bases and J by 7 bases. Germline lookup yields CDR1 SEHNR and CDR2 FQNEAQ (reference sequence). This CDR3 contains 15 residues. CDR3 coding DNA: TGTGCCAGCAGCTTATCCGGACAGGGACGCCAGCCCCAGCATTTT. Its translation: CASSLSGQGRQPQHF.